This T cell receptor beta chain was recovered during a study of T cell repertoires in cytomegalovirus infection. Study-level information: Public TCR beta signatures indicated both CMV infection and matching HLA type. Whole-study results and caveats: CMV-specific TCR beta clonotypes restricted by HLA-C were the ones dominating the ex vivo response. Frequencies of public TCR beta families were cumulated, and this identified carriers of CMV plus the relevant HLA.

Concerning this clonotype itself: Its antigen is unidentified.

V dropped 4 bases and J dropped 6 bases, with 8 bases sitting between them. The CDR3 contains 12 residues. Germline-derived CDR1 and CDR2 are KGHDR and SFDVKD. TCRdb reprocessed the reads via MiXCR and lists one record per CDR3 protein. The sample yields some 230,000 distinct CDR3 sequences, 22% seen once. What was sequenced was CD8+ T cells from PBMCs. The chain uses TRBV24-1 and TRBJ2-5; D call uncertain. This clonotype was sampled from a human donor in good health (CMV status not recorded). Some clones in this sample may be carry-over from other donors' samples. The CDR3 protein is CATSDSRKTQYF. DNA of the CDR3: TGTGCCACCAGTGACTCCCGGAAGACCCAGTACTTC.